The clone carrying this T cell receptor (beta chain) was counted between two and nine times. CDR3 length: 13 amino acids. Germline V CDR1 and CDR2: SGHRS, YFSETQ. J was trimmed by 4 bases and V by 5 bases; bases with no gene match: 2. The sample originates from a study of blood T cells in healthy people across ages. Primed by a sample-barcoded 5' primer and a J-beta primer mix, a second PCR proceeded for roughly 6 to 12 cycles. TCRdb re-analysed the 5' RACE reads in MiXCR, keeping a single row per CDR3 protein. The sample records some 930,000 distinct CDR3 sequences, 25% to 35% being singletons. This sample also belongs to another study, concerning T cells of mothers and their children.

The origin of this receptor is a middle-aged woman in good health. The chain uses TRBV5-1 and TRBJ2-3; 9 bases fit TRBD1. Sequenced input: blood. Here the CDR3 DNA reads TGCGCCAGCAGACAGGGGGCATCAGATACGCAGTATTTT. This gives the protein CASRQGASDTQYF.